This T cell receptor beta chain was captured by sequencing in a study of post-analysis software for immune sequencing data. Study results and caveats: Four or five TRBV segments, including TRBV5-6, TRBV5-1 and TRBV20-1, were more frequent in patients than controls.

Unmatched junction bases numbered 7, after V lost 6 bases and J lost 5 bases. Germline V lookup: CDR1 SGHRS, CDR2 YFSETQ. The CDR3 spans 14 residues. Presence of unique molecular identifiers characterized the TCR beta cDNA libraries. One entry per CDR3 protein results from TCRdb running MiXCR on the PCR reads. The table includes about 460,000 distinct CDR3 sequences, less than 45% detected once. A note on this clonotype: Its target is unknown.

The origin of this receptor is a girl aged 5-17 years with multiple sclerosis. The J gene is TRBJ2-7, the V gene TRBV5-1; 11 bases are a match to TRBD2. Input material: blood. CDR3 nucleotide sequence: TGCGCCAGCACTCCCGGGACTAGCGGCGACGAGCAGTACTTC. This translates into CASTPGTSGDEQYF.